This TCR beta chain was identified in a study of OX40 agonist ivuxolimab in advanced cancers. Measured with immunoSEQ multiplex PCR; TCRdb has only the in-frame clones, and not every one. The sample contains 75,000 to 100,000 clones, around nine tenths of which appear only once. The germline V gene encodes CDR1 SGDLS and CDR2 YYNGEE. With V trimmed by 4 bases and J by 5 bases, 10 bases remained unmatched. This CDR3 comprises 16 residues. The chain links TRBV9 to TRBJ2-4; TRBD1 matches at 9 bases. Material: CD4+ or CD8+ T cells sorted from blood, obtained in a trial of the OX40 agonist ivuxolimab. The origin of this receptor is an adult with an advanced solid tumor such as melanoma, head and neck, liver or kidney cancer. The CDR3 coding sequence is TGTGCCAGCAGCTTTACAGGGGGCGGCAACCAAAACATTCAGTACTTC. Translation: CASSFTGGGNQNIQYF.